A selection of T cell receptor beta chains follows, all from one sample in a study of shared clonotypes between healthy human individuals. Using immunoSEQ multiplex PCR, the repertoire was profiled, and TCRdb retains in-frame clones only, with some absent. The sample consists of 2 million to 2.5 million clones, 85% to 95% of them appearing once. Sequences were obtained from naive CD8+ T cells sorted from blood. The receptors shown here come from a man aged 18-30 years in good health. Both conserved end residues are part of each CDR3. A D gene is named only where the DNA matches it firmly. Rows may omit the clone size; those that give it use once, few, many or a size class.

v_gene	j_gene	d_gene	abundance	CDR3aa	CDR3nt
TRBV4-3	TRBJ1-4	NA	NA	CASSQDRPGQEKLFF	TGCGCCAGCAGCCAAGATAGGCCGGGGCAAGAAAAACTGTTTTTT
TRBV27	TRBJ2-1	NA	NA	CASSPGPLNEQFF	TGTGCCAGCAGTCCAGGACCGCTCAATGAGCAGTTCTTC
TRBV4-1	TRBJ2-7	NA	NA	CASSQTPSYEQYF	TGCGCCAGCAGCCAAACACCTTCCTACGAGCAGTACTTC
TRBV28	TRBJ1-4	NA	NA	CASRIIGGFDEKLFF	TGTGCCAGCAGAATTATTGGGGGTTTCGATGAAAAACTGTTTTTT
TRBV27	TRBJ2-3	NA	once	CASSRLLQEDTQYF	TGTGCCAGCAGTCGCCTCCTCCAGGAAGATACGCAGTATTTT
TRBV9	TRBJ2-7	TRBD1	NA	CASSPDRGYEQYF	TGTGCCAGCAGCCCGGACAGGGGGTACGAGCAGTACTTC
TRBV19	TRBJ1-4	TRBD1	NA	CASSFIDRANEKLFF	TGTGCCAGTAGTTTCATTGACAGGGCTAATGAAAAACTGTTTTTT
TRBV6-1	TRBJ2-1	TRBD2	NA	CASSPFPGLGNEQFF	TGTGCCAGCAGTCCTTTCCCGGGACTAGGTAATGAGCAGTTCTTC
TRBV5-6	TRBJ2-2	TRBD2	NA	CASSLSPSGGYTGELFF	TGTGCCAGCAGCTTGTCCCCTAGCGGGGGATACACCGGGGAGCTGTTTTTT
TRBV27	TRBJ2-2	NA	NA	CASSLGRYTGELFF	TGTGCCAGCAGTTTGGGCAGGTACACCGGGGAGCTGTTTTTT
TRBV14	TRBJ1-1	NA	NA	CASSLGRVTEAFF	TGTGCCAGCAGCCTCGGTCGGGTCACTGAAGCTTTCTTT